This paragraph covers one T cell receptor (beta chain) sequence. Its specificity is unknown. A 5'RACE reaction primed in the constant segment made cDNA libraries of TCR alpha and TCR beta, and these carried sample barcodes and UMIs. TCRdb recomputed calls from the 5' RACE reads with MiXCR, one row per CDR3 protein. This table holds some 64,000 distinct CDR3 sequences, about 9.4% found once. The CDR3 contains 15 residues. Unmatched junction bases numbered 8, after V lost 6 bases and J lost 5 bases. The germline V gene encodes CDR1 SGHTA and CDR2 FQGNSA. The data stem from a study of T-cell memory formation after mild COVID-19. Study details: Each donor largely had its own TCR clusters.

Overall study findings and caveats: Chiefly within CM and EM were the contracting CD4+ clones; CD8+ ones were within EMRA. Some clones that responded turned up in pre-infection memory, which suggests that cross-reactive memory joined in.

Sample: PBMCs or a T cell subset sorted from them (not recorded which). This clonotype was obtained from a man aged 18 to 30 who had mild COVID-19 (a few samples of this study predate the infection). Cell type and time point are not known. V is TRBV7-2 and J is TRBJ2-2; 8 bases are a match to TRBD1. The CDR3 here is CASRPGQGGTGELFF. Written as DNA, the CDR3 is TGTGCCAGCAGACCCGGACAGGGTGGGACCGGGGAGCTGTTTTTT.